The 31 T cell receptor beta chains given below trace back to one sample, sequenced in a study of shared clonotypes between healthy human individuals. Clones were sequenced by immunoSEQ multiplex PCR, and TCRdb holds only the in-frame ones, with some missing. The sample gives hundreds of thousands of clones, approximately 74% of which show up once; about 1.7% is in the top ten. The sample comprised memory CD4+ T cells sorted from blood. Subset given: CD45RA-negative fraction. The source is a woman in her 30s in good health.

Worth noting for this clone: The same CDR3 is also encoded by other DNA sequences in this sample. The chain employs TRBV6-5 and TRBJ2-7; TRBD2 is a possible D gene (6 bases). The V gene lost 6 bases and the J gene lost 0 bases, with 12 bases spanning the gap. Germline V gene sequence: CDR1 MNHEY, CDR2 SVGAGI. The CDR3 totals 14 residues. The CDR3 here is CASRRDFSSYEQYF. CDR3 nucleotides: TGTGCCAGCAGAAGGGACTTCAGCTCCTACGAGCAGTACTTC.

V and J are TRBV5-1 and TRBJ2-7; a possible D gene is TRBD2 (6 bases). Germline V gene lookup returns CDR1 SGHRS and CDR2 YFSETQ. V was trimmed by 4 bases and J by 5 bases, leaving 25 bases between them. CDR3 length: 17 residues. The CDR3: CASSPITRLVSSNEQYF. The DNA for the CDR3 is TGCGCCAGCAGCCCGATCACCCGACTAGTATCTTCCAACGAGCAGTACTTC.

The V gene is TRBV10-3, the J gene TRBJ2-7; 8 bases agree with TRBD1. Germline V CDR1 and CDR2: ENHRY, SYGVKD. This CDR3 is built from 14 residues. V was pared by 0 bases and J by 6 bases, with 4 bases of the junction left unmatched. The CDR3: CAISESGQVIEQYF. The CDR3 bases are TGTGCCATCAGTGAGTCGGGACAGGTGATCGAGCAGTACTTC.

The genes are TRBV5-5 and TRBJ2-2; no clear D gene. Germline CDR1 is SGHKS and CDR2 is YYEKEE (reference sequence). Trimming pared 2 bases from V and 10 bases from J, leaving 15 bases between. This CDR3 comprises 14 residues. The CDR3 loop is CASSFFSGNAELFF. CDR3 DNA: TGTGCCAGCAGCTTTTTTAGTGGTAATGCGGAGCTGTTTTTT.

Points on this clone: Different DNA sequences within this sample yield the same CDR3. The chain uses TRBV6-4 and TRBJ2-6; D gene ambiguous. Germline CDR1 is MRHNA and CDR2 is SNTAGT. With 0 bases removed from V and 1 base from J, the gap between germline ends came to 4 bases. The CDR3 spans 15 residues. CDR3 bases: TGTGCCAGCAGTGACTCGAGGTCTGGGGCCAACGTCCTGACTTTC. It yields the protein CASSDSRSGANVLTF.

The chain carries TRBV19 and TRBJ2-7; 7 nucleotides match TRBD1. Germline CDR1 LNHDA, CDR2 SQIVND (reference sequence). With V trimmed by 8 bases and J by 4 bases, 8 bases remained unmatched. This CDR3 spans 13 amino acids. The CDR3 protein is CASGRQGGYEQYF. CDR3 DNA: TGTGCCAGTGGCCGACAGGGTGGGTACGAGCAGTACTTC.

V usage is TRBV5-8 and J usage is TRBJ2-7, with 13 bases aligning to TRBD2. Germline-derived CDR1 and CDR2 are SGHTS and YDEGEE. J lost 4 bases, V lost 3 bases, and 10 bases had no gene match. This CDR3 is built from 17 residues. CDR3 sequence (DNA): TGTGCCAGCAGCTCTCCGGGACTAGCGGGACTGGCGTACGAGCAGTACTTC. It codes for CASSSPGLAGLAYEQYF. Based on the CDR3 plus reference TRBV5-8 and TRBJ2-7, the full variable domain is EAGVTQSPTHLIKTRGQQATLRCSPISGHTSVYWYQQALGLGLQFLLWYDEGEERNRGNFPPRFSGRQFPNYSSELNVNALELEDSALYLCASSSPGLAGLAYEQYFGPGTRLTVT.

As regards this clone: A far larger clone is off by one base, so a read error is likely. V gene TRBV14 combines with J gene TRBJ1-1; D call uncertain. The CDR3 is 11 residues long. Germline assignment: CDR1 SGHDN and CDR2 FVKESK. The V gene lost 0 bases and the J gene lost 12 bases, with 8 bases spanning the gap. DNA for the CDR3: TGTGCCAGCAGCCAAGAGTACGAAACTTTCTTT. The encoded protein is CASSQEYETFF.

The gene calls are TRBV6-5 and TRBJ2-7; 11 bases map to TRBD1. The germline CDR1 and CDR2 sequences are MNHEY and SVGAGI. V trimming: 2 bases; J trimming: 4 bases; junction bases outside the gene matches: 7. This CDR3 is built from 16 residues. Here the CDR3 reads CASSYLRTGGAYEQYF. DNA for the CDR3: TGTGCCAGCAGTTACCTAAGGACAGGGGGCGCGTACGAGCAGTACTTC.

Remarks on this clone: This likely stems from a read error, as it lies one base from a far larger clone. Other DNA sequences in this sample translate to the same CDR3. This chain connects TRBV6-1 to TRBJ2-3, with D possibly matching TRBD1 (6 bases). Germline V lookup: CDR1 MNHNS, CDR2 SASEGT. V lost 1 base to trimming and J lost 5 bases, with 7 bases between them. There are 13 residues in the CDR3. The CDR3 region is CASSEVRGDTQYF. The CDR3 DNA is TGTGCCAGCAGTGAAGTCAGGGGAGATACGCAGTATTTT.

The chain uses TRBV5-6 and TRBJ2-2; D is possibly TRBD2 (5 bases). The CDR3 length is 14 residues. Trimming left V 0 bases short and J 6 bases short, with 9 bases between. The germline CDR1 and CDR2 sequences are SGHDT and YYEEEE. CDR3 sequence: CASSLASSPGELFF. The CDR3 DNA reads TGTGCCAGCAGCTTGGCGTCTAGCCCCGGGGAGCTGTTTTTT.

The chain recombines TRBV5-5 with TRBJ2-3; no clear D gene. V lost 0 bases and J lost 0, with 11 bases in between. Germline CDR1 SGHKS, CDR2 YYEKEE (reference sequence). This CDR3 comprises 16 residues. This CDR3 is CASSLEGPGSTDTQYF. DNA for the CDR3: TGTGCCAGCAGCTTGGAAGGACCCGGAAGCACAGATACGCAGTATTTT.

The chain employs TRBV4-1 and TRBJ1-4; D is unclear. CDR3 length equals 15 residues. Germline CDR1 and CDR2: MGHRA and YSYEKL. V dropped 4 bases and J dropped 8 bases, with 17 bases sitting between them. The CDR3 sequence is CASSRPGASREKLFF. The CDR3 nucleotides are TGCGCCAGCAGCCGACCGGGCGCGTCGAGAGAAAAACTGTTTTTT.

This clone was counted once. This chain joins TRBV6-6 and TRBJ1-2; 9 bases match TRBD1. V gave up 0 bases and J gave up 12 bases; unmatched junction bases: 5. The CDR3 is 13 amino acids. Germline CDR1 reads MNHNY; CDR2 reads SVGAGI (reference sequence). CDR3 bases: TGTGCCAGCAGTTACTCACTAGACAGGGGGAACACCTTC. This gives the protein CASSYSLDRGNTF.

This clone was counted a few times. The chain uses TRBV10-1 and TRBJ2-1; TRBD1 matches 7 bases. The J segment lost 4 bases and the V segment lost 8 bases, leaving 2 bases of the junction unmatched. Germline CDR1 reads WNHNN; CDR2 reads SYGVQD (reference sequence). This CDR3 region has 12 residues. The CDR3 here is CASGGQYNEQFF. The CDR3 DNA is TGCGCCAGCGGGGGACAGTACAATGAGCAGTTCTTC.

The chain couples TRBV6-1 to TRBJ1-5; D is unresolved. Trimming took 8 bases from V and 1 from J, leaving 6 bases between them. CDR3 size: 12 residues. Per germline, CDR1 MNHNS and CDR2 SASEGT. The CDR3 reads CASRESNQPQHF. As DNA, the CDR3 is TGTGCCAGCCGAGAAAGCAATCAGCCCCAGCATTTT.

This CDR3 reads CASSFSGARDTQYF. CDR3 DNA sequence: TGTGCCAGCAGTTTTTCAGGGGCGAGGGATACGCAGTATTTT. The V and J genes are TRBV28 and TRBJ2-3; the D gene is possibly TRBD1 (6 bases). This CDR3 spans 14 amino acids. The V end was cut by 3 bases, the J end by 6 bases, with 13 bases between. CDR1 is MDHEN, CDR2 SYDVKM, per germline.

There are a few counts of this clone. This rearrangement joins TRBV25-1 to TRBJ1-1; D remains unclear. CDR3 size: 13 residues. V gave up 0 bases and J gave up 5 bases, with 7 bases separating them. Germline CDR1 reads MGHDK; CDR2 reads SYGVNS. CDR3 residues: CASSEYPGTEAFF. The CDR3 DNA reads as TGTGCCAGCAGTGAATATCCGGGAACTGAAGCTTTCTTT.

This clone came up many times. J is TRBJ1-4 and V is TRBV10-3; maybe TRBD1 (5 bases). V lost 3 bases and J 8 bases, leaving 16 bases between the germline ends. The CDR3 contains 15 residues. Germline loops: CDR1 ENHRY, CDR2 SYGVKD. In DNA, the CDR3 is TGTGCCATCAGTGACGGGACCTCGGCGGGGGAAAAACTGTTTTTT. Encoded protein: CAISDGTSAGEKLFF.

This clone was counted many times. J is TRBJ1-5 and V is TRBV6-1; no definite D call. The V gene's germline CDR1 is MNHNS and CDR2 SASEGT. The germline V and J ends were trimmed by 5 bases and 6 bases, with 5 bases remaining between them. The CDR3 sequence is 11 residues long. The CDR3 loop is CASSSGQPQHF. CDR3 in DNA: TGTGCCAGCAGTTCCGGTCAGCCCCAGCATTTT.

CDR3 sequence reads: CASSVQGARNTIYF. In nucleotides, the CDR3 is TGTGCCAGCAGCGTACAGGGGGCGCGGAACACCATATATTTT. This rearrangement joins TRBV5-4 to TRBJ1-3; 9 bases are shared with TRBD1. The V segment lost 4 bases and the J segment 7 bases; nucleotides outside the gene matches: 6. The CDR3 runs 14 residues. The germline V gene has CDR1 SGHNT and CDR2 YYREEE (reference sequence).

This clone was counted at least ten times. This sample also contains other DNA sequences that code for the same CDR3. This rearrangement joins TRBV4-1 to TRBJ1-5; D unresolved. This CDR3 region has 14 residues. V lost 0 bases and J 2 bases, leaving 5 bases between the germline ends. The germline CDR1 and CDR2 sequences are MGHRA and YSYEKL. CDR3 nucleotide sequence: TGCGCCAGCAGCCAAGATCAGGGCAATCAGCCCCAGCATTTT. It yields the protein CASSQDQGNQPQHF.

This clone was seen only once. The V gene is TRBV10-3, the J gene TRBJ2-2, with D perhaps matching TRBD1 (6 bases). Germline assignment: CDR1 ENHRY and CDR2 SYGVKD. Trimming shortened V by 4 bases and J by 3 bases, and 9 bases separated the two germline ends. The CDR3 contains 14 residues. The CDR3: CAISGGGYTGELFF. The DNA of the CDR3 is TGTGCCATCAGTGGAGGGGGTTACACCGGGGAGCTGTTTTTT.

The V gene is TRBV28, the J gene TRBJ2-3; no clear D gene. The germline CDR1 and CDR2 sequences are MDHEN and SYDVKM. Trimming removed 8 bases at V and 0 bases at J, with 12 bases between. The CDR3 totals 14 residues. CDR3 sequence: CASGVTSSTDTQYF. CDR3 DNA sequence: TGTGCCAGCGGGGTGACTTCTAGCACAGATACGCAGTATTTT.

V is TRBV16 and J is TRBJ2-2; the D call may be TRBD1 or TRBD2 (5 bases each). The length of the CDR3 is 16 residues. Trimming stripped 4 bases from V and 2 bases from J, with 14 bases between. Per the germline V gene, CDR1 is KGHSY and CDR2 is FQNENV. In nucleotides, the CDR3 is TGTGCCAGCAGCCCGCGGGCTGGGGCCAACACCGGGGAGCTGTTTTTT. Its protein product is CASSPRAGANTGELFF.

The CDR3 region is CASTLKRGLASPRDIYEQFF. CDR3 nucleotide sequence: TGTGCCAGTACCTTAAAGAGGGGACTAGCGTCCCCGAGGGATATTTATGAGCAGTTCTTC. The gene calls are TRBV19 and TRBJ2-1; 10 nucleotides align to TRBD2. V lost 7 bases and J lost 8; bases outside the gene matches: 26. Germline loops: CDR1 LNHDA, CDR2 SQIVND (reference sequence). The CDR3 sequence is 20 residues long.

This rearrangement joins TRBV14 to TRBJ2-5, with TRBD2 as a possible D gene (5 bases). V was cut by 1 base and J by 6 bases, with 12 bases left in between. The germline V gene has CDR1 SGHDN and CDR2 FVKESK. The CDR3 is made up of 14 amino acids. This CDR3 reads CASSQVEASKTQYF. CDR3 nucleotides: TGTGCCAGCAGCCAAGTGGAGGCCAGTAAGACCCAGTACTTC.

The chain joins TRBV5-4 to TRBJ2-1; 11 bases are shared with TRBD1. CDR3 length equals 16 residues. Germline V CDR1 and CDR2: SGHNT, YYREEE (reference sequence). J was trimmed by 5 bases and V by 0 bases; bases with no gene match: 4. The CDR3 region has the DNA TGTGCCAGCAGCTTGGCCGGGACAGGGGGAAACAATGAGCAGTTCTTC. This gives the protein CASSLAGTGGNNEQFF.

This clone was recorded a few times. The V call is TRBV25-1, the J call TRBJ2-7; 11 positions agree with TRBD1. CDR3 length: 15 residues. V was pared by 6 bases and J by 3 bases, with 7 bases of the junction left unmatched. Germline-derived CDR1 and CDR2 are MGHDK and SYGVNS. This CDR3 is CASREGTGGVYEQYF. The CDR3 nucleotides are TGTGCCAGCAGGGAGGGGACAGGGGGGGTCTACGAGCAGTACTTC.

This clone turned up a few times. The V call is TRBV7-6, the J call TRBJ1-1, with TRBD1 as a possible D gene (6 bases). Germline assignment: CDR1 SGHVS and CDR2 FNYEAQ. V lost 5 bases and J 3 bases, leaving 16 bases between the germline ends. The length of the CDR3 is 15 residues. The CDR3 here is CASSVMAGAYTEAFF. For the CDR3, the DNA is TGTGCCAGCAGCGTTATGGCAGGGGCTTACACTGAAGCTTTCTTT.

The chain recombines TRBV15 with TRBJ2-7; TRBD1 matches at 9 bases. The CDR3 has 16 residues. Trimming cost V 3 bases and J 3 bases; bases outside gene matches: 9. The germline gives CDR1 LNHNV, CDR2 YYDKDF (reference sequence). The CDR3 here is CATSSVNRGRLYEQYF. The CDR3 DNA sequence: TGTGCCACCAGCAGTGTTAACAGGGGGCGACTCTACGAGCAGTACTTC.